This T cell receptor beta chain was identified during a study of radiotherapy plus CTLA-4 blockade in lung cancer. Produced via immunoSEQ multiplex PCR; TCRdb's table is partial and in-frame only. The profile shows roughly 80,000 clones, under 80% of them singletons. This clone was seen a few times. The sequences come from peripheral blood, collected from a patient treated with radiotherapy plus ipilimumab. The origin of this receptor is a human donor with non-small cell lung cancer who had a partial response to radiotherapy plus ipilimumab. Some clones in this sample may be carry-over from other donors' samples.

The CDR3 nucleotides read TGTGCCAGCAGTGAACAGGGTCGGTCACCCCTCCACTTT. It specifies CASSEQGRSPLHF. This chain uses TRBV2 with TRBJ1-6; D might be TRBD1 (5 bases). This CDR3 is 13 amino acids long. V was trimmed by 2 bases and J by 10 bases, leaving 9 bases between them. The germline V gene has CDR1 SNHLY and CDR2 FYNNEI.